These 27 T cell receptor beta chains came from one sample sequenced in a study of T cell changes during pregnancy in multiple sclerosis. Method: immunoSEQ multiplex PCR; TCRdb's copy keeps in-frame clones and lacks some. The profile shows 70,000 to 95,000 clones, approximately 94% of them singletons. The material was peripheral blood, obtained in the second trimester of pregnancy. These receptors all stem from a female donor in good health, enrolled as a control in a pregnancy study.

V gene TRBV15 combines with J gene TRBJ2-7; 12 nucleotides align to TRBD2. CDR3 length: 14 amino acids. The ends lost 3 bases at V and 6 bases at J; junction bases unmatched: 3. Germline V gene sequence: CDR1 LNHNV, CDR2 YYDKDF (reference sequence). The CDR3: CATSSGTSGSEQYF. CDR3 sequence (DNA): TGTGCCACCAGCAGCGGGACTAGCGGGTCCGAGCAGTACTTC.

This clone was recorded once. The gene calls are TRBV19 and TRBJ1-1; 8 positions agree with TRBD1. This CDR3 has 14 amino acids. V was pared by 3 bases and J by 5 bases, with 5 bases of the junction left unmatched. The germline V gene has CDR1 LNHDA and CDR2 SQIVND (reference sequence). This CDR3 reads CASSIQGAATEAFF. CDR3 bases: TGTGCCAGTAGTATTCAGGGGGCGGCTACTGAAGCTTTCTTT.

This chain connects TRBV4-3 to TRBJ1-6; the D gene is possibly TRBD1 (5 bases). This CDR3 contains 16 residues. V was trimmed by 4 bases and J by 7 bases, leaving 17 bases between them. CDR1 is LGHNA and CDR2 is YSLEER in the germline V gene. The CDR3 region has the DNA TGCGCCAGCAGCCCCACCGCGGGACTGCCCAATTCACCCCTCCACTTT. This sequence encodes CASSPTAGLPNSPLHF.

This clone was seen only a few times. The rearrangement uses TRBV9 and TRBJ1-6, with 7 bases identical to TRBD1. In germline, CDR1 is SGDLS, CDR2 YYNGEE. There are 16 residues in the CDR3. J gave up 7 bases and V 2 bases, and 9 bases lay outside the gene matches. DNA for the CDR3: TGTGCCAGCAGCGTGGGGACAGCCCGGGGAAATTCACCCCTCCACTTT. Translating it yields CASSVGTARGNSPLHF.

The V and J genes are TRBV6-6 and TRBJ2-5; D gene ambiguous. The CDR3 extends over 12 amino acids. V was trimmed by 4 bases and J by 2 bases, leaving 5 bases between them. CDR1 is MNHNY and CDR2 is SVGAGI in the germline V gene (reference sequence). In DNA, the CDR3 is TGTGCCAGCAGTTTGTTACAAGAGACCCAGTACTTC. Protein sequence: CASSLLQETQYF.

This chain uses TRBV5-4 with TRBJ1-2; a weak D match, TRBD1 (5 bases). Germline CDR1 SGHNT, CDR2 YYREEE (reference sequence). There are 14 residues in the CDR3. V dropped 2 bases and J dropped 7 bases, with 15 bases sitting between them. Here the CDR3 reads CASSFSGRVGGYTF. Here the CDR3 DNA reads TGTGCCAGCAGCTTTTCCGGCAGGGTCGGTGGCTACACCTTC.

This chain links TRBV6-5 with TRBJ1-6; 7 bases align to TRBD1. V shed 0 bases and J 8 bases; nucleotides not matched to a gene: 4. CDR3 length equals 15 residues. Germline values: CDR1 MNHEY, CDR2 SVGAGI. CDR3 sequence reads: CASSYSRQGDSPLHF. The CDR3 nucleotides read TGTGCCAGCAGTTACTCGCGACAGGGAGATTCACCCCTCCACTTT.

The gene calls are TRBV7-2 and TRBJ2-7, with 11 bases fitting TRBD1. This CDR3 is built from 15 residues. V was clipped by 3 bases and J by 6 bases; unmatched bases: 7. Germline V lookup: CDR1 SGHTA, CDR2 FQGNSA. CDR3 bases: TGTGCCAGCAGCTTCTCTCCGGGACAGGGGGGCGAGCAGTACTTC. The encoded protein is CASSFSPGQGGEQYF.

This clone was seen more than once but under ten times. The chain has TRBV2 and TRBJ1-2, with D perhaps matching TRBD1 (6 bases). The CDR3 runs to 14 residues. Germline CDR1 is SNHLY and CDR2 is FYNNEI. Trimming left V 5 bases short and J 2 bases short, with 12 bases between. CDR3 sequence (DNA): TGTGCCAGCAGTCGCCGGGACACCAACTATGGCTACACCTTC. Amino acids: CASSRRDTNYGYTF.

This chain connects TRBV7-9 to TRBJ2-5, with 15 bases fitting TRBD2. Germline CDR1 SEHNR, CDR2 FQNEAQ (reference sequence). The J segment lost 4 bases and the V segment lost 5 bases, leaving 2 bases of the junction unmatched. This CDR3 contains 15 residues. The CDR3 loop is CASSPGLAGGETQYF. The CDR3 DNA reads TGTGCCAGCAGCCCGGGACTAGCGGGGGGAGAGACCCAGTACTTC.

The CDR3 nucleotides read TGTGCCAGCTCACCAAGCAGGGACTATGGCTACACCTTC. It yields the protein CASSPSRDYGYTF. The J gene is TRBJ1-2, the V gene TRBV18, with a weak D call TRBD1 (5 bases). Germline values: CDR1 KGHSH, CDR2 LQKENI. The CDR3 extends over 13 amino acids. The germline V and J ends were trimmed by 2 bases and 3 bases, with 7 bases remaining between them.

This rearrangement joins TRBV15 to TRBJ1-4, with TRBD1 matching over 8 bases. CDR3 length: 15 amino acids. CDR1 is LNHNV, CDR2 YYDKDF, per germline (reference sequence). V dropped 3 bases and J dropped 8; count of bases not matched to a gene: 8. The CDR3 protein is CATSSAGTGGEKLFF. The CDR3 nucleotides are TGTGCCACCAGCAGTGCCGGGACAGGAGGAGAAAAACTGTTTTTT.

The chain links TRBV4-3 to TRBJ1-2, with TRBD1 identical over 7 bases. The CDR3 runs to 17 residues. Germline V gene sequence: CDR1 LGHNA, CDR2 YSLEER. The ends lost 0 bases at V and 4 bases at J; junction bases unmatched: 11. This chain's CDR3 is CASSQDLGTARTYGYTF. In DNA, the CDR3 is TGCGCCAGCAGCCAAGACCTGGGGACAGCTCGCACCTATGGCTACACCTTC.

The gene calls are TRBV13 and TRBJ2-1; D is unclear. The germline CDR1 and CDR2 sequences are PRHDT and FYEKMQ (reference sequence). The CDR3 runs 11 residues. Between the trimmed V and J ends, which lost 4 bases and 6 bases, there was a span of 4 bases. The CDR3 region has the DNA TGTGCCAGCAGCTGGGCCAATGAGCAGTTCTTC. It codes for CASSWANEQFF.

J is TRBJ2-6 and V is TRBV2, with D possibly TRBD1 on 6 matching bases. CDR1 is SNHLY and CDR2 is FYNNEI in the germline V gene. V lost 7 bases and J 2 bases, leaving 15 bases between the germline ends. This CDR3 spans 16 amino acids. CDR3 region: CASIKGHRTGANVLTF. CDR3 DNA sequence: TGTGCCAGCATCAAGGGACACCGCACTGGGGCCAACGTCCTGACTTTC.

With regard to this clone: Other DNA sequences of this sample code for an identical CDR3. The rearrangement joins TRBV18 to TRBJ2-2, with TRBD1 matching 7 bases. V lost 3 bases, J lost 4 bases, and 5 bases stayed unmatched. The CDR3 consists of 15 residues. Germline V lookup: CDR1 KGHSH, CDR2 LQKENI. The CDR3 sequence: CASSPRQGSTGELFF. The CDR3 nucleotides are TGTGCCAGCTCACCTCGACAGGGAAGCACCGGGGAGCTGTTTTTT.

This clone was seen once. The chain carries TRBV6-1 and TRBJ1-2; 8 bases fit TRBD1. Trimming took 4 bases from V and 4 from J; bases not matched to a gene: 5. Germline CDR1 and CDR2: MNHNS and SASEGT. The CDR3 has 14 residues. In nucleotides, the CDR3 is TGTGCCAGCAGTGCGGCAGGGACAGGCTATGGCTACACCTTC. Its protein product is CASSAAGTGYGYTF.

The chain employs TRBV18 and TRBJ1-2; D remains ambiguous. Germline loops: CDR1 KGHSH, CDR2 LQKENI. Trimming took 7 bases from V and 8 from J, leaving 14 bases between them. The CDR3 extends over 12 amino acids. The DNA for the CDR3 is TGTGCCAGCTGGGAGATATCCGGCGGCTACACCTTC. This encodes CASWEISGGYTF.

The chain uses TRBV7-9 and TRBJ2-5; 7 nucleotides line up with TRBD2. Germline CDR1 reads SEHNR; CDR2 reads FQNEAQ (reference sequence). V was pared by 4 bases and J by 6 bases, with 5 bases of the junction left unmatched. The CDR3 is 13 amino acids. CDR3 DNA: TGTGCCAGCAGCTCGGGGGGAGTCCAGACCCAGTACTTC. Translated: CASSSGGVQTQYF.

The chain's CDR3 is CASSAYSQGATEAFF. In nucleotides, the CDR3 is TGTGCCAGCAGCGCATACTCTCAGGGGGCCACTGAAGCTTTCTTT. This chain joins TRBV6-1 and TRBJ1-1, with 8 bases fitting TRBD1. The CDR3 has 15 residues. J was trimmed by 4 bases and V by 6 bases; bases with no gene match: 10. Germline V CDR1 and CDR2: MNHNS, SASEGT.

The chain carries TRBV5-1 and TRBJ2-7; 7 bases agree with TRBD2. V shed 0 bases, J shed 1 base, and the junction held 7 bases outside the gene matches. The germline V gene has CDR1 SGHRS and CDR2 YFSETQ. CDR3 length: 16 residues. Written as DNA, the CDR3 is TGCGCCAGCAGCTTGGGGGCCGGACTAGGTTCCTACGAGCAGTACTTC. Amino acid sequence: CASSLGAGLGSYEQYF.

The chain recombines TRBV2 with TRBJ2-7; D possibly corresponds to TRBD1 (6 bases). Germline loops: CDR1 SNHLY, CDR2 FYNNEI. CDR3 length: 12 amino acids. The V end lost 8 bases, the J end lost 2 bases, and 10 bases lay between the germline ends. CDR3 sequence reads: CASEQGAYEQYF. CDR3 nucleotides: TGTGCCAGCGAACAGGGCGCCTACGAGCAGTACTTC.

This clone was observed once. V is TRBV5-1 and J is TRBJ2-3; D not certain. V lost 1 base to trimming and J lost 3 bases, with 6 bases between them. Germline lookup yields CDR1 SGHRS and CDR2 YFSETQ. This CDR3 region has 13 residues. This CDR3 reads CASSLQETDTQYF. DNA for the CDR3: TGCGCCAGCAGCTTGCAGGAAACAGATACGCAGTATTTT. Full variable domain (missing parts from reference TRBV5-1 and TRBJ2-3): KAGVTQTPRYLIKTRGQQVTLSCSPISGHRSVSWYQQTPGQGLQFLFEYFSETQRNKGNFPGRFSGRQFSNSRSEMNVSTLELGDSALYLCASSLQETDTQYFGPGTRLTVL.

This clone was observed a single time. This rearrangement joins TRBV6-6 to TRBJ1-2, with D perhaps TRBD1 (6 bases). The CDR3 has 15 amino acids. The V and J ends lost 2 bases and 5 bases respectively, with 15 bases between them. Looked up from germline, CDR1 is MNHNY and CDR2 is SVGAGI (reference sequence). This chain's CDR3 is CASSYASTGMYGYTF. The CDR3 coding sequence is TGTGCCAGCAGTTACGCCTCGACAGGAATGTATGGCTACACCTTC.

The chain joins TRBV7-8 to TRBJ1-5; D gene unclear. The CDR3 loop spans 15 amino acids. V lost 5 bases and J lost 4, with 15 bases in between. The germline CDR1 and CDR2 sequences are SGHVS and FQNEAQ. The CDR3 sequence is CASSRPQDFNQPQHF. CDR3 nucleotide sequence: TGTGCCAGCAGCCGCCCCCAGGACTTTAATCAGCCCCAGCATTTT.

The rearrangement joins TRBV10-3 to TRBJ2-7; TRBD1 aligns across 8 bases. V shed 6 bases and J 2 bases; nucleotides not matched to a gene: 6. This CDR3 is built from 14 residues. Germline CDR1 reads ENHRY; CDR2 reads SYGVKD. CDR3 in amino acids: CAIRGTGGTYEQYF. CDR3 nucleotide sequence: TGTGCCATCAGGGGTACAGGGGGAACCTACGAGCAGTACTTC.

The J gene is TRBJ2-3, the V gene TRBV7-3, with D unclear. Trimming shortened V by 5 bases and J by 4 bases, and 10 bases separated the two germline ends. This CDR3 contains 13 residues. Germline CDR1 is SGHTA and CDR2 is FQGTGA. The CDR3 region is CASSPEAPDTQYF. Here the CDR3 DNA reads TGTGCCAGCAGCCCCGAGGCACCAGATACGCAGTATTTT.